This entry lists 5 T cell receptor beta chains sequenced from one sample in a study of shared clonotypes between healthy human individuals. Cells designated naive CD8 were CD45RO-negative and were positively selected for CCR7, with terminally differentiated effector memory CD45RA+ cells excluded. Measured with immunoSEQ multiplex PCR; TCRdb has only the in-frame clones, and not every one. Of under 850,000 clones listed, approximately 92% are singletons. The specimen sequenced was naive CD8+ T cells sorted from blood. These receptors all stem from a man in his thirties or forties in good health.

V is TRBV28 and J is TRBJ2-7; no clear D gene. Germline V CDR1 and CDR2: MDHEN, SYDVKM. CDR3 length: 14 amino acids. Trimming stripped 6 bases from V and 6 bases from J, with 18 bases between. CDR3 sequence (DNA): TGTGCCAGCAGCCTTGCAGTGAATCCTGGCGAGCAGTACTTC. Protein: CASSLAVNPGEQYF. The full variable domain, with the rest looked up from reference TRBV28 and TRBJ2-7, is DVKVTQSSRYLVKRTGEKVFLECVQDMDHENMFWYRQDPGLGLRLIYFSYDVKMKEKGDIPEGYSVSREKKERFSLILESASTNQTSMYLCASSLAVNPGEQYFGPGTRLTVT.

V and J are TRBV19 and TRBJ1-1, with unresolved D. Germline assignment: CDR1 LNHDA and CDR2 SQIVND (reference sequence). The CDR3 length is 15 residues. The V end was cut by 1 base, the J end by 8 bases, with 17 bases between. The DNA of the CDR3 is TGTGCCAGTAGTATAGCCCCCATCCTTTTCAACGAAGCTTTCTTT. Translated, it gives CASSIAPILFNEAFF.

J is TRBJ2-7 and V is TRBV7-9; 7 positions agree with TRBD1. The germline V gene encodes CDR1 SEHNR and CDR2 FQNEAQ (reference sequence). The CDR3 runs 14 residues. With V trimmed by 5 bases and J by 2 bases, 6 bases remained unmatched. The CDR3 nucleotides read TGTGCCAGCAGCAGACAACAGGGGACCTACGAGCAGTACTTC. It codes for CASSRQQGTYEQYF.

The chain has TRBV30 and TRBJ1-1; tentatively, D is TRBD1 (5 bases). CDR1 GTSNPN and CDR2 SVGIG come from the germline V gene (reference sequence). The length of the CDR3 is 14 residues. The V gene lost 0 bases and the J gene lost 1 base, with 9 bases spanning the gap. This chain's CDR3 is CAWSVQAGNTEAFF. The CDR3 DNA is TGTGCCTGGAGTGTACAGGCGGGGAACACTGAAGCTTTCTTT. The entire variable domain, with the rest obtained from reference TRBV30 and TRBJ1-1, is as follows: SQTIHQWPATLVQPVGSPLSLECTVEGTSNPNLYWYRQAAGRGLQLLFYSVGIGQISSEVPQNLSASRPQDRQFILSSKKLLLSDSGFYLCAWSVQAGNTEAFFGQGTRLTVV.

The chain combines TRBV11-2 with TRBJ2-1; 12 positions match TRBD2. The CDR3 has 16 amino acids. Germline CDR1 reads SGHAT; CDR2 reads FQNNGV. After removal of 4 bases from V and 8 bases from J, the junction contained 9 bases not matched to a gene. The CDR3 DNA reads as TGTGCCAGCAGCTCCTACACTAGCGGGAGGTTCCATGAGCAGTTCTTC. Translating it yields CASSSYTSGRFHEQFF.